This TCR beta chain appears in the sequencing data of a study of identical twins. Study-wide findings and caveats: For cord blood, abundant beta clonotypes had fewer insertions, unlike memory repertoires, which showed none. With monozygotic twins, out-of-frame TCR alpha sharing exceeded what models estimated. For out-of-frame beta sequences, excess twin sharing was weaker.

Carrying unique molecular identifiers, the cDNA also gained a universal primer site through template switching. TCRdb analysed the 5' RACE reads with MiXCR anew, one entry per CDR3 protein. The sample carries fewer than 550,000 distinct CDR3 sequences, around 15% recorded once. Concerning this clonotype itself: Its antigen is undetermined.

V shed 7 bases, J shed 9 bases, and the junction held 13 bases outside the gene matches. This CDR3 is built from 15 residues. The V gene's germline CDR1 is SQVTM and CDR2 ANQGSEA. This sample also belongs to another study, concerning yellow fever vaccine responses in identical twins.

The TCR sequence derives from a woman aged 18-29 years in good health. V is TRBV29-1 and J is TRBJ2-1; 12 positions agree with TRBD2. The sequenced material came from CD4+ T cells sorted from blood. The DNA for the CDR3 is TGCAGCGCCCACGGGACTAGCGGGCCCCCCGGTGAGCAGTTCTTC. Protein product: CSAHGTSGPPGEQFF.